The T cell receptor (beta chain) described here comes from a study of cytomegalovirus exposure and HLA in healthy donors. Overall study context: A preliminary data release comprised 91 million or so unique TCRs obtained from HLA-typed donors. Points from the study as a whole: Certain sequence variants were highly shared and formed a cluster, and this cluster was likely a sequencing artifact. In a later analysis, specific HLA alleles were associated with 15,000 or so TCR beta sequences at a 0.05 false discovery rate.

Donors counted as nominally healthy when sampled, yet unrecorded immune exposures were likely. Vbeta (60) and Jbeta (13) primers were used in the PCR. The method was immunoSEQ multiplex PCR; TCRdb's version includes in-frame clones alone and lacks a portion of them. The top ten clones hold roughly 5.8% of a sample with 95,000 to 150,000 clones, 77% of them seen once. Notes on this clone: Its antigen is as yet unknown.

Germline CDR1 and CDR2: LNHDA and SQIVND (reference sequence). The junction had 2 bases not matched to a gene; V was cut back by 1 base and J by 5 bases. The CDR3 totals 14 residues. Sequencing was performed on PBMCs. The chain couples TRBV19 to TRBJ2-1; 7 bases match TRBD1. The sequence came from a man aged 18 to 30 in good health and CMV-seropositive. The DNA for the CDR3 is TGTGCCAGTAGTATAGTAACAGGGGACAATGAGCAGTTCTTC. Its translation is CASSIVTGDNEQFF. Supplemented by reference TRBV19 and TRBJ2-1, the full variable domain reads DGGITQSPKYLFRKEGQNVTLSCEQNLNHDAMYWYRQDPGQGLRLIYYSQIVNDFQKGDIAEGYSVSREKKESFPLTVTSAQKNPTAFYLCASSIVTGDNEQFFGPGTRLTVL.